The present T cell receptor (beta chain) was sequenced within a study of molecular identifiers for immune sequencing clone quantification. About the research overall: Within a replicate experiment, RNA obtained from either approximately 20,000 or 100,000 naive CD8 cells was divided into five aliquots, and four of those aliquots were then sequenced.

This clonotype came up many times. What it recognizes is unknown. TCRdb reprocessed the PCR reads via MiXCR and lists one record per CDR3 protein. The sample lists tens of thousands of distinct CDR3 sequences, roughly 20% occurring once. Study-level findings and limits: A single cell's spiked Jurkat TCR RNA was reportedly detectable among fewer than 1.1 million naive cells.

The CDR3 length is 16 residues. CDR1 and CDR2 from the germline V gene are MNHEY and SVGEGT. V lost 0 bases and J lost 4, with 13 bases in between. Each library that profiled naive CD8 cells came from 20,000 to 1,000,000 sorted cells with 10%, 30% or 50% RNA. What was sequenced was naive CD8+ T cells from blood, with Jurkat cell RNA spiked in. The sample's subset: FACS-sorted CD8+CD4-CCR7+CD45RA+ naive T cells. The TCR comes from a human donor in good health. Some libraries in this study had Jurkat cell RNA spiked in. The chain carries TRBV6-2 or TRBV6-3 and TRBJ2-1, with D perhaps assigned TRBD1 or TRBD2 (5 bases each). CDR3 nucleotide sequence: TGTGCCAGCAGTTACTCGATCGTGAGGGGTTACAATGAGCAGTTCTTC. Translating it yields CASSYSIVRGYNEQFF.